This T cell receptor (beta chain) was sequenced in a study of cytomegalovirus exposure and HLA in healthy donors. Deletions cut 6 bases from V and 7 bases from J, with 19 bases between. CDR1 MNHNY and CDR2 SVGAGI come from the germline V gene (reference sequence). The CDR3 length is 15 residues. A note on this clone: The antigen remains unidentified.

The PCR had 60 Vbeta and 13 Jbeta primers. Assay used: immunoSEQ multiplex PCR; TCRdb lists only in-frame clones, some missing. The sample has 150,000 to 200,000 clones, about three quarters seen once. The study, taken as a whole, reports: In vitro testing confirmed a few CMV-associated chains as specific for CMV antigens. A later analysis showed that HLA-associated TCR beta chains had undergone more clonal expansion than equally common others.

The donors (healthy individuals) were bone marrow donors. This clonotype was obtained from a female donor in good health and CMV-seronegative. Sequenced: PBMCs. The chain carries TRBV6-6 and TRBJ2-1, with a possible D match to TRBD2 (5 bases). In DNA, the CDR3 is TGTGCCAGCAGAACCACTAGTCTGGGTTCAAATGAGCAGTTCTTC. Translating it yields CASRTTSLGSNEQFF.